This section outlines one T cell receptor (beta chain) sequence together with its context. The entry originates in a study of T cell responses to AZD1222 COVID-19 vaccine. Sequenced by immunoSEQ multiplex PCR; TCRdb stores in-frame clones only, minus some. The repertoire holds approximately 110,000 clones, with about 90% as singletons. The CDR3 is made up of 12 amino acids. In germline, CDR1 is SQVTM, CDR2 ANQGSEA. Trimming cost V 7 bases and J 2 bases, with 10 bases left between them. The starting material was peripheral blood, obtained on day 0 of AZD1222 vaccination. The sequence was obtained from an adult in good health. J is TRBJ2-3 and V is TRBV29-1, with D tentatively TRBD1 (6 bases). The CDR3 region is CSGGLDTDTQYF. In DNA, the CDR3 is TGCAGCGGGGGGCTGGACACAGATACGCAGTATTTT.